This T cell receptor (beta chain) is drawn from a study of cytomegalovirus exposure and HLA in healthy donors (dated by TCRdb to the late 2010s). Turning to the overall study: According to a later analysis, the roughly 120 validation repertoires were produced on the same platform as the roughly 720 repertoires of the first cohort. The aim of the study was to test whether cataloging public T cell receptors could identify signatures of past pathogen exposure. A separate validation cohort of over 95 different subjects was used in addition to the approximately 610-subject first cohort. To predict cytomegalovirus infection status, the study combined high-throughput TCR immunosequencing, statistical association of individual TCRs with disease status, and machine learning.

The donors were included in the validation cohort of roughly 130 subjects, a group kept apart from the roughly 700-subject first cohort. Looking up the germline V gene (reference sequence) yields CDR1 MNHEY and CDR2 SMNVEV. CDR3 length: 12 amino acids, cysteine to phenylalanine. Here the CDR3 DNA is all that survives: 36 bases in frame from base 1. The junction shows trimming of 8 bases on V and 6 bases on J, plus 14 bases between the germline ends. Broad study findings and their caveats: A later analysis lacked HLA typing for the validation cohort, so it scored co-occurrence in that cohort across all 120 or so repertoires. Most TCR sequences were seen in very few donors, while some public TCRs were found in many individuals. The authors suggested that the approach could potentially be generalized to other disease states and immunological phenotypes. Of the cluster scores, 90% to 95% were above 0 in a later analysis, which found that TCRs clustered in the first cohort also tended to co-occur in the approximately 110 validation repertoires. The study gave a list of roughly 150 TCR beta chains associated with cytomegalovirus. In both the original and validation cohorts, the classifier was reported to diagnose cytomegalovirus status with high specificity and sensitivity. Three of the identified cytomegalovirus-associated TCR beta chains were confirmed in vitro to be specific for cytomegalovirus antigens.

The method was the immunoSEQ multiplex PCR assay. Per the source publication's procedure: A statistical classification framework was built to diagnose cytomegalovirus status from the catalog of TCR beta chain sequences. In its TCRdb copy, this immuneACCESS table keeps in-frame sequences only and misses some clones. Where compared with another copy, unresolved V genes explain less than half of these, and the others have no known cause. The DNA gave D and trimming, while V, J and clone size come from that table. The sample profile shows fewer than 200,000 clones; 85% of them were found once. In total, the top ten clones hold 16% of the sample. About this clone itself: The specificity of this receptor is unknown. Per-base qualities were not stored, and no clone one base away is much larger.

The rearranged chain carries TRBV27 and TRBJ2-7; TRBD1 is a weak D gene call, 5 bases matching. Specimen: PBMCs. The receptor comes from a man aged 18 to 29 in good health and CMV-seropositive. CDR3 protein: CASSPRGGEQYF. The DNA sequence follows: TGTGCCAGCTCCCCAAGGGGTGGCGAGCAGTACTTC.